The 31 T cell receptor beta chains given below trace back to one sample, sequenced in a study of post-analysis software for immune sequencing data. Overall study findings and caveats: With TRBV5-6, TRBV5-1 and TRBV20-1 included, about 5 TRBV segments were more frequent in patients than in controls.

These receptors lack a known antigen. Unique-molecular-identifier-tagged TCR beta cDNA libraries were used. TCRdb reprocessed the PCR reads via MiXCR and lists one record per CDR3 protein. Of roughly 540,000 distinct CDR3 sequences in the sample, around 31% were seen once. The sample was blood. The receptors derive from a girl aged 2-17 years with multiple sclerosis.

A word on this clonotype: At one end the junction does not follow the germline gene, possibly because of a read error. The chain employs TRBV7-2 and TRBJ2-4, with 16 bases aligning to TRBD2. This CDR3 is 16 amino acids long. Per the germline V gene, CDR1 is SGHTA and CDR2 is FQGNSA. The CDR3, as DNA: TGTGCCAGCAGCTTGGGGACTAGCGGGGGGGGGAACATTCGGTACTTC. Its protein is CASSLGTSGGGNIRYF.

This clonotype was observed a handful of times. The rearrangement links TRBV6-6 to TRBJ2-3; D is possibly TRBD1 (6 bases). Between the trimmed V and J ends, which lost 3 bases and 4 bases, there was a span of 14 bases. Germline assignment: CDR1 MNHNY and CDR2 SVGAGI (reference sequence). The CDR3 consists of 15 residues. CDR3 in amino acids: CASSYGTPSPDTQYF. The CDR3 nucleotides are TGTGCCAGCAGTTATGGGACACCGTCCCCAGATACGCAGTATTTT.

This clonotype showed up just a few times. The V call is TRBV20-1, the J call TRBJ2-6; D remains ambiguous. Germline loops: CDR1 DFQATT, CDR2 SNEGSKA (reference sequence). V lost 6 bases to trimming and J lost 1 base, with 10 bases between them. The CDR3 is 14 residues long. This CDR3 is CSAHSASGANVLTF. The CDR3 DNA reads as TGCAGTGCCCATTCAGCTTCTGGGGCCAACGTCCTGACTTTC.

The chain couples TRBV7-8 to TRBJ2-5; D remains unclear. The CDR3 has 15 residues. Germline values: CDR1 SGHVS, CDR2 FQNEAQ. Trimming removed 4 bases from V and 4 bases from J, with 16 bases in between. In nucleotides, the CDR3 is TGTGCCAGCAGCTCCCCCGTAGTGAGAGGAGAGACCCAGTACTTC. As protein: CASSSPVVRGETQYF. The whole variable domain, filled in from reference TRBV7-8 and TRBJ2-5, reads GAGVSQSPRYKVAKRGQDVALRCDPISGHVSLFWYQQALGQGPEFLTYFQNEAQLDKSGLPSDRFFAERPEGSVSTLKIQRTQQEDSAVYLCASSSPVVRGETQYFGPGTRLLVL.

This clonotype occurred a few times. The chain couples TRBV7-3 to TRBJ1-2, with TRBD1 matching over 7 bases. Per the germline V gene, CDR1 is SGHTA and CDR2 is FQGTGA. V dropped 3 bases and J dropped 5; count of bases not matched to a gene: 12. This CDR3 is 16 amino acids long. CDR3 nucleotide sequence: TGTGCCAGCAGCTTGGGGGGGACAGACAGGCGTTATGGCTACACCTTC. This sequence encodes CASSLGGTDRRYGYTF. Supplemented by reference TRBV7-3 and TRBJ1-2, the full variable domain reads GAGVSQTPSNKVTEKGKYVELRCDPISGHTALYWYRQSLGQGPEFLIYFQGTGAADDSGLPNDRFFAVRPEGSVSTLKIQRTERGDSAVYLCASSLGGTDRRYGYTFGSGTRLTVV.

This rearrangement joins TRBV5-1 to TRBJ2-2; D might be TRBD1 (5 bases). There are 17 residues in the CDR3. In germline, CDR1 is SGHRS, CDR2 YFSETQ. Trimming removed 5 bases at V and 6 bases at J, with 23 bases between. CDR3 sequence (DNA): TGCGCCAGCAGGAGATTCGGGCAGGGTTTGTCCGCCGGGGAGCTGTTTTTT. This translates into CASRRFGQGLSAGELFF.

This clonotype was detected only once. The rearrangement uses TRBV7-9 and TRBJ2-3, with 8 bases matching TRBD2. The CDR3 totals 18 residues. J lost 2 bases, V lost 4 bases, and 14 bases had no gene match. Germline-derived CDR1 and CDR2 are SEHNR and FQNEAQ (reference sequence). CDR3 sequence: CASSSPRGAGGSTDTQYF. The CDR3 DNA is TGTGCCAGCAGCTCCCCCCGGGGGGCGGGGGGATCCACAGATACGCAGTATTTT.

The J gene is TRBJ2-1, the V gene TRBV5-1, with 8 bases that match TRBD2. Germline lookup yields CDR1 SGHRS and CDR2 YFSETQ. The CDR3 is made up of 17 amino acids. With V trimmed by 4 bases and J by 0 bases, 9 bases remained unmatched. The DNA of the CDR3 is TGCGCCAGCAGCATCGGGTTCCGGGGGGGCTCCTACAATGAGCAGTTCTTC. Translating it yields CASSIGFRGGSYNEQFF. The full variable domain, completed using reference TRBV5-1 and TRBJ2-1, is KAGVTQTPRYLIKTRGQQVTLSCSPISGHRSVSWYQQTPGQGLQFLFEYFSETQRNKGNFPGRFSGRQFSNSRSEMNVSTLELGDSALYLCASSIGFRGGSYNEQFFGPGTRLTVL.

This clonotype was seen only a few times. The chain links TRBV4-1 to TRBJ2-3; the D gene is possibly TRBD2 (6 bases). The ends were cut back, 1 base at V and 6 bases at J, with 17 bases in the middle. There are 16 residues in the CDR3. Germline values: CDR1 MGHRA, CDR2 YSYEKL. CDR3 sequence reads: CASSQVPMGGADTQYF. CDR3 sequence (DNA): TGCGCCAGCAGCCAAGTTCCCATGGGGGGAGCCGATACGCAGTATTTT.

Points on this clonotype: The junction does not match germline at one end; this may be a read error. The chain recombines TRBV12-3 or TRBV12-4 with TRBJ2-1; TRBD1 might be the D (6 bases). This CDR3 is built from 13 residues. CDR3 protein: CAGSLAPGDEQFF. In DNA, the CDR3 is TGTGCCGGCAGTTTAGCGCCAGGGGATGAGCAGTTCTTC.

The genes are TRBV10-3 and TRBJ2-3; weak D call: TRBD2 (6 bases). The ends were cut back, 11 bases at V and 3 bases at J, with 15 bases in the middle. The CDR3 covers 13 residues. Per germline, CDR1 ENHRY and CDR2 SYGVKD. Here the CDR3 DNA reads TGTGCCCGAAGTTGGGGGGAAACAGATACGCAGTATTTT. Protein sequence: CARSWGETDTQYF.

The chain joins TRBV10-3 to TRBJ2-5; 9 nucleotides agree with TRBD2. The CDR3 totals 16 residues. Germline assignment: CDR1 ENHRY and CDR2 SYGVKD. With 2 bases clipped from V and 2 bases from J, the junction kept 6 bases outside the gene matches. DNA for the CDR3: TGTGCCATCAGTGAGGCGAGCGGGGGGATACAAGAGACCCAGTACTTC. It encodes CAISEASGGIQETQYF.

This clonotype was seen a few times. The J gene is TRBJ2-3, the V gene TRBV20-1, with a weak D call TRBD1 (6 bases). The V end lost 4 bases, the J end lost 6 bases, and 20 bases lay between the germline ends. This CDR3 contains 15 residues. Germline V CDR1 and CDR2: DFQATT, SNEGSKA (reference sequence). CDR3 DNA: TGCAGTGCTAACCCTGCAGGGGAGTTTGTGGATACGCAGTATTTT. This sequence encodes CSANPAGEFVDTQYF.

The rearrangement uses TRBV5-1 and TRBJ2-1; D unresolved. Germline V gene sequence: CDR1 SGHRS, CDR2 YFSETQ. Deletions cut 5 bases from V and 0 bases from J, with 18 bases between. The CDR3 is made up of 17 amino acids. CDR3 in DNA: TGCGCCAGCAGTCTTATGACCTTCACAAGCTCCTACAATGAGCAGTTCTTC. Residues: CASSLMTFTSSYNEQFF.

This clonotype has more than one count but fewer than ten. CDR3 protein: CASSLLAGEDYGYTF. CDR3 bases: TGTGCCAGCAGTTTACTTGCAGGGGAGGACTATGGCTACACCTTC. J is TRBJ1-2 and V is TRBV12-3 or TRBV12-4; TRBD1 might be the D (6 bases). The ends were cut back, 2 bases at V and 3 bases at J, with 13 bases in the middle. CDR3 length: 15 amino acids.

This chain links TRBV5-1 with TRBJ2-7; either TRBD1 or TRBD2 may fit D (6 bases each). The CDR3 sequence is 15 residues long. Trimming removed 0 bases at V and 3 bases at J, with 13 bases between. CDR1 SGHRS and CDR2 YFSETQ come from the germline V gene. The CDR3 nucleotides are TGCGCCAGCAGCTTGGTGGGGGGCGAAGGCTACGAGCAGTACTTC. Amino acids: CASSLVGGEGYEQYF. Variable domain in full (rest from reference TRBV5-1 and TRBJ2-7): KAGVTQTPRYLIKTRGQQVTLSCSPISGHRSVSWYQQTPGQGLQFLFEYFSETQRNKGNFPGRFSGRQFSNSRSEMNVSTLELGDSALYLCASSLVGGEGYEQYFGPGTRLTVT.

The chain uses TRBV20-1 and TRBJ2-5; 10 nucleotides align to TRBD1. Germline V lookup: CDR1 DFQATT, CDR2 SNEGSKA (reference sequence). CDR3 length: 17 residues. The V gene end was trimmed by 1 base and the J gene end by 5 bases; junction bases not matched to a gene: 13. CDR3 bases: TGCAGTGCTAGAGTTGGATACGGGACAGGGGTAAAGGAGACCCAGTACTTC. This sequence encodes CSARVGYGTGVKETQYF.

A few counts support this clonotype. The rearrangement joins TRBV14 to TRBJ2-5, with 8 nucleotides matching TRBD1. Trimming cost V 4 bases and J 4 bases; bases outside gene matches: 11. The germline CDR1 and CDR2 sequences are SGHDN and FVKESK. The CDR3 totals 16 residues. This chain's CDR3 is CASSPPDRENSETQYF. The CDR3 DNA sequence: TGTGCCAGCAGCCCCCCGGACAGGGAAAATTCAGAGACCCAGTACTTC.

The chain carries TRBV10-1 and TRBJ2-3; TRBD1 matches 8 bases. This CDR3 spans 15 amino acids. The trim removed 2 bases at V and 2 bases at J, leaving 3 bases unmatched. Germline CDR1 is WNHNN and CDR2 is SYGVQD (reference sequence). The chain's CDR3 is CASSEGQGFTDTQYF. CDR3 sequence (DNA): TGCGCCAGCAGTGAGGGACAGGGATTCACAGATACGCAGTATTTT.

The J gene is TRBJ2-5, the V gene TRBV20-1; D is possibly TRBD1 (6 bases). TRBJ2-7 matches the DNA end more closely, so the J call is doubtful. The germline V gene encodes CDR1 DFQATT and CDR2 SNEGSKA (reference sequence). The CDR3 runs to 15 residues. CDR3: CSARGDDSGGGEQYF. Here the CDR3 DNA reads TGCAGTGCTAGAGGGGACGACAGTGGGGGCGGCGAGCAGTACTTC.

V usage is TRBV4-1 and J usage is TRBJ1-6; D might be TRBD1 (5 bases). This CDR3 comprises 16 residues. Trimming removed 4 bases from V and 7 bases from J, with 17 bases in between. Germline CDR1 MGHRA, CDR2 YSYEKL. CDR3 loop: CASSLSGTGGNSPLHF. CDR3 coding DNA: TGCGCCAGCAGCCTTTCCGGGACCGGCGGAAATTCACCCCTCCACTTT.

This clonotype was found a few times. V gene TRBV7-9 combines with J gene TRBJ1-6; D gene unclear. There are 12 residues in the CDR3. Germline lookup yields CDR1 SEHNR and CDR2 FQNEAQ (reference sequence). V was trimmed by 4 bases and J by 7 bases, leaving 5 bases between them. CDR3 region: CASSYGNSPLHF. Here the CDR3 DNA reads TGTGCCAGCAGCTATGGGAATTCACCCCTCCACTTT.

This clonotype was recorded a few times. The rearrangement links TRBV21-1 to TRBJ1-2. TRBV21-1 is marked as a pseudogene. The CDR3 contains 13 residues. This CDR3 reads CASSKETAYGYTF. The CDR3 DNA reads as TGTGCCAGCAGCAAAGAAACGGCCTATGGCTACACCTTC.

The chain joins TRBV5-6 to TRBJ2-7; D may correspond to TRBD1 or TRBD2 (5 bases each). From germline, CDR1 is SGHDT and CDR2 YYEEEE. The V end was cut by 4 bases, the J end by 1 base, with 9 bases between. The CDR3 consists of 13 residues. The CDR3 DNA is TGTGCCAGCAGCACCGAGGGGTCCTACGAGCAGTACTTC. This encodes CASSTEGSYEQYF.

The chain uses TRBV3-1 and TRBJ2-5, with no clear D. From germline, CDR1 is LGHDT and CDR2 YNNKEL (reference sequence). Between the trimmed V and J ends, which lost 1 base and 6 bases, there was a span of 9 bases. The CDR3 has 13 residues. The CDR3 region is CASSQGNRKTQYF. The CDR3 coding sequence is TGTGCCAGCAGCCAAGGGAACCGTAAGACCCAGTACTTC.

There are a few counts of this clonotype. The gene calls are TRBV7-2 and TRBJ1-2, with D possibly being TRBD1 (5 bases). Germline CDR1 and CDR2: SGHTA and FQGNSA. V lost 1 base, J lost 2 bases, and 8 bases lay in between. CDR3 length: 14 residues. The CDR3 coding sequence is TGTGCCAGCAGCTTAGTAGGGACGAACTATGGCTACACCTTC. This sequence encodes CASSLVGTNYGYTF.

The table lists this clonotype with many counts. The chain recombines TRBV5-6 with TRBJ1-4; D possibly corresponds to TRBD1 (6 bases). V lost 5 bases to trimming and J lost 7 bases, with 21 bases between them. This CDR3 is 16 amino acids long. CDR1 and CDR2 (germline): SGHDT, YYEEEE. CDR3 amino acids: CASRKTGGQVREKLFF. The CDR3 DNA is TGTGCCAGCAGGAAGACCGGGGGGCAGGTCCGTGAAAAACTGTTTTTT.

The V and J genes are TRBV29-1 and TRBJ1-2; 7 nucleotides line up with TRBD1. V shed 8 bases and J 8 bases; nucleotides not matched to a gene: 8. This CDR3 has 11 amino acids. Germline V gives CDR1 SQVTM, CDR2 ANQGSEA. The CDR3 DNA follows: TGCAGCTCTTATCAGGGGGACGGCTACACCTTC. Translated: CSSYQGDGYTF.

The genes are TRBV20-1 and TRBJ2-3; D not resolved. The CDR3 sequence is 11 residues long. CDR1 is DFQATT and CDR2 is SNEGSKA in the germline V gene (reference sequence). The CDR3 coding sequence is TGCAGCTCGCCGACGGCAGATACGCAGTATTTT. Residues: CSSPTADTQYF.

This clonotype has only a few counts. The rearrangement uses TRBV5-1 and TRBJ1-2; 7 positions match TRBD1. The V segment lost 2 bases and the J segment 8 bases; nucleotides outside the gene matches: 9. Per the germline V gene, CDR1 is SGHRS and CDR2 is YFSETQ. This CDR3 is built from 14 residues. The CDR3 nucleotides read TGCGCCAGCAGCTTTACAGGGGATCGCCGGGGCTACACCTTC. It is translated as CASSFTGDRRGYTF.

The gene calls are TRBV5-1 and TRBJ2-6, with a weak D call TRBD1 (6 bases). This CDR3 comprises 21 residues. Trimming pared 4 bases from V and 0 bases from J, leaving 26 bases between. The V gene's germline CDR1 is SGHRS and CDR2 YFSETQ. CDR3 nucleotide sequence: TGCGCCAGCAGCCACCGAGGGGGAACAGGAACCGCGAGCTCTGGGGCCAACGTCCTGACTTTC. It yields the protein CASSHRGGTGTASSGANVLTF.